The rows below give T cell receptor beta chains drawn from one sample of a study of T cell clonotyping in hematopoietic cell transplantation. Using immunoSEQ multiplex PCR, the repertoire was profiled, and TCRdb retains in-frame clones only, with some absent. This table has approximately 44,000 clones, roughly 85% appearing once. The sequences come from peripheral blood mononuclear cells, collected before stem cell transplant. Receptor source: a man aged 55-75 years with acute myeloid leukemia. Some clones in this sample may be carry-over from other donors' samples. Both conserved end residues are part of each CDR3. The D gene is left open where the match is weak. A row's size may be missing; if present it is once, few, many or a size class.

d_call j_call clone_size v_call cdr3_aa cdr3_nt
. TRBJ1-2 . TRBV6-5 CASRLPGGDYGYTF TGTGCCAGCAGATTACCTGGGGGGGACTATGGCTACACCTTC
. TRBJ1-5 once TRBV4-1 CASSHPGRSNQPQHF TGCGCCAGCAGCCACCCGGGACGGTCTAATCAGCCCCAGCATTTT
. TRBJ2-5 few TRBV10-3 CAISVDLGKTQYF TGTGCCATCAGTGTGGACCTAGGAAAGACCCAGTACTTC
. TRBJ2-7 . TRBV4-2 CASSQDAAGSYEQYF TGTGCCAGCAGCCAAGATGCGGCGGGCTCCTACGAGCAGTACTTC
. TRBJ2-4 . TRBV5-6 CASSLAGSIAKNIQYF TGTGCCAGCAGCTTGGCGGGCAGCATAGCCAAAAACATTCAGTACTTC
. TRBJ2-7 . TRBV7-2 CASSLAGVGLPSEQYF TGTGCCAGCAGCTTAGCGGGTGTAGGCCTACCGAGCGAGCAGTACTTC
TRBD1 TRBJ2-1 . TRBV19 CASSFSTGVYNEQFF TGTGCCAGTAGTTTCTCCACAGGGGTTTACAATGAGCAGTTCTTC
. TRBJ2-6 . TRBV28 CATGRYSGANVLTF TGTGCCACAGGACGGTACTCTGGGGCCAACGTCCTGACTTTC
TRBD1 TRBJ2-6 . TRBV7-2 CASSSGTGLGANVLTF TGTGCCAGCAGCTCCGGGACAGGGCTCGGGGCCAACGTCCTGACTTTC
TRBD1 TRBJ1-2 once TRBV6-1 CASSGTGVDGYTF TGTGCCAGCAGCGGGACAGGGGTAGATGGCTACACCTTC
. TRBJ2-7 few TRBV5-6 CASSLSDKLYEQYF TGTGCCAGCAGCTTATCCGACAAGTTATACGAGCAGTACTTC
. TRBJ2-5 . TRBV2 CASSLAGATQETQYF TGTGCCAGCAGTCTGGCGGGGGCCACCCAAGAGACCCAGTACTTC
. TRBJ2-7 . TRBV7-8 CASSARDTTYEQYF TGTGCCAGCAGCGCCCGGGACACTACCTACGAGCAGTACTTC
TRBD1 TRBJ1-2 . TRBV19 CASSGGQGAIGYTF TGTGCCAGTAGTGGGGGACAGGGGGCCATCGGCTACACCTTC
TRBD1 TRBJ2-7 . TRBV6-1 CASSWVGQGQYEQYF TGTGCCAGCAGTTGGGTGGGACAGGGTCAGTACGAGCAGTACTTC
TRBD2 TRBJ2-1 . TRBV27 CASTQAGGYNEQFF TGTGCCAGCACTCAAGCGGGGGGCTACAATGAGCAGTTCTTC
TRBD1 TRBJ1-2 . TRBV5-1 CASSRTGTEGKGYTF TGCGCCAGCAGCCGGACCGGGACAGAAGGAAAGGGCTACACCTTC
. TRBJ1-5 . TRBV7-2 CASSFITGMSNQPQHF TGTGCCAGCAGCTTTATCACCGGGATGAGCAATCAGCCCCAGCATTTT